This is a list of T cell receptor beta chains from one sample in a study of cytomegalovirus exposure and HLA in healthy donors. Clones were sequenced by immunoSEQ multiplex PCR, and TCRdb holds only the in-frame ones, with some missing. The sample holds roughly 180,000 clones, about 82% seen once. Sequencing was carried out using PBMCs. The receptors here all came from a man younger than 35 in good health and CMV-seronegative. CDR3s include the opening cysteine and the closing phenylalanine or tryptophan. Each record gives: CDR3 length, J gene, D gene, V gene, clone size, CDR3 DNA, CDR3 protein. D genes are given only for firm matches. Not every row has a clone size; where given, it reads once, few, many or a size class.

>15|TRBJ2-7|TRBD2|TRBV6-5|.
TGTGCCAGCAGCGGACTAGCGGGGGAAGATTACGAGCAGTACTTC
CASSGLAGEDYEQYF
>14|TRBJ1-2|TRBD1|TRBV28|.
TGTGCCAGCAGCAGCGGACAGGGGGACTATGGCTACACCTTC
CASSSGQGDYGYTF
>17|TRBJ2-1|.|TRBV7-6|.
TGTGCCAGCAGCTTAAGGGGACTTGGACAGGTTTCCCATGAGCAGTTCTTC
CASSLRGLGQVSHEQFF
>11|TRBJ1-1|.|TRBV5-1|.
TGCGCCAGCCACAGCGGGGGACAAGCTTTCTTT
CASHSGGQAFF
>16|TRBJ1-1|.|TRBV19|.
TGTGCCAGTAGTATAGCCCCACAGGCTGTAAACACTGAAGCTTTCTTT
CASSIAPQAVNTEAFF
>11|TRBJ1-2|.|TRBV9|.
TGTGCCAGTCGAAGGGGCTATGGCTACACCTTC
CASRRGYGYTF
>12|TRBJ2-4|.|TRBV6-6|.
TGTGCCAGCAGTAGAGAGAAAAACATTCAGTACTTC
CASSREKNIQYF
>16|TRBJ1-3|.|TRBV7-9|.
TGTGCCAGCAGCCACACAGGGAAAGCCGCTGGAAACACCATATATTTT
CASSHTGKAAGNTIYF
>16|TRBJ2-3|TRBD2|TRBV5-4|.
TGTGCCAGCAGCTTGGTGACTAGCGGGGGGGTGGATACGCAGTATTTT
CASSLVTSGGVDTQYF
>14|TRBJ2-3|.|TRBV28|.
TGTGCCAGCAGTTTCGGAGGTAGCACAGATACGCAGTATTTT
CASSFGGSTDTQYF
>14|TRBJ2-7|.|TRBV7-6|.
TGTGCCAGCAGCTTAGGAGTGGAGGGCCGGGAGCAGTACTTC
CASSLGVEGREQYF
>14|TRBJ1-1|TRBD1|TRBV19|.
TGTGCCAGTAGTTCAGGGGGCAGGGGCACTGAAGCTTTCTTT
CASSSGGRGTEAFF
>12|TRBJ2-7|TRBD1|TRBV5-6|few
TGTGCCAGCAGCCCGGGACAGCTGGTGGAGTACTTC
CASSPGQLVEYF
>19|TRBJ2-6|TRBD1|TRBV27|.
TGTGCCAGCAGTTTCCTCGGGACAGGGGTGTTATCTGGGGCCAACGTCCTGACTTTC
CASSFLGTGVLSGANVLTF
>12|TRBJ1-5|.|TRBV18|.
TGTGCCAGCTCATACGAGAATCAGCCCCAGCATTTT
CASSYENQPQHF
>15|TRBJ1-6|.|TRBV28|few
TGTGCCAGCAAAACCGGGATCCAAAGCCATTCACCCCTCCACTTT
CASKTGIQSHSPLHF
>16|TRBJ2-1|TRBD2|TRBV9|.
TGTGCCAGCACCGGGCCGGGAGGCTCCTCCTACAATGAGCAGTTCTTC
CASTGPGGSSYNEQFF
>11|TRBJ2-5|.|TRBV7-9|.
TGTGCCAGCAGCGGGGGGGAGACCCAGTACTTC
CASSGGETQYF
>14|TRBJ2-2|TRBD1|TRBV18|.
TGTGCCAGCTCACCTAACAGGGGCACCGGGGAGCTGTTTTTT
CASSPNRGTGELFF
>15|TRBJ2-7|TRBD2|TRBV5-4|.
TGTGCCAGCAGCTTGCCGGGACTAGGTCCCTTAGAGCAGTACTTC
CASSLPGLGPLEQYF
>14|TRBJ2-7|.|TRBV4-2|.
TGTGCCAGCAGCCAAGATGAGTCTTTCTACGAGCAGTACTTC
CASSQDESFYEQYF
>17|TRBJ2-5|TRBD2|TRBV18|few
TGTGCCAGCTCACCTGTAGCGGGGGCTAAGCACTTAGAGACCCAGTACTTC
CASSPVAGAKHLETQYF
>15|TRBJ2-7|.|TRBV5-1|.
TGCGCCAGCAGCTCCTTAGCGGACGCCACCCACGAGCAGTACTTC
CASSSLADATHEQYF
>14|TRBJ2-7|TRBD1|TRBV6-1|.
TGTGCCAGCAGTTTCCGGGACAGAGCCTACGAGCAGTACTTC
CASSFRDRAYEQYF
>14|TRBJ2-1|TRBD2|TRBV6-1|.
TGTGCCAGCAGCCCGGGACTAGCGAGTACTGAGCAGTTCTTC
CASSPGLASTEQFF
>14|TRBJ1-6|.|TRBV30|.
TGTGCCTGGACCTCGGGGGGTAGAACTTCACCCCTCCACTTT
CAWTSGGRTSPLHF
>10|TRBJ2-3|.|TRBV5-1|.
TGCGCCAGCTCGCGGGATACGCAGTATTTT
CASSRDTQYF
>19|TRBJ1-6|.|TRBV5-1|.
TGCGCCAGCTCCCGCCGGCCAACAGGGCAGGGGTCGGTTTATGCACCCCTCCACTTT
CASSRRPTGQGSVYAPLHF
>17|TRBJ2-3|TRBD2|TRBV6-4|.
TGTGCCAGCAGTGACTCGCTAGCGGGAACTAGCACAGATACGCAGTATTTT
CASSDSLAGTSTDTQYF
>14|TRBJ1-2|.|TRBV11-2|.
TGTGCCAGCAGTCCCTGGGCCCCTAACTATGGCTACACCTTC
CASSPWAPNYGYTF
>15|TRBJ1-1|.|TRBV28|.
TGTGCCAGCAGTTTAGACGGGGGAAGGTACACTGAAGCTTTCTTT
CASSLDGGRYTEAFF